These T cell receptor beta chains were read from a single sample in a study of blood T cell repertoires in COVID-19. Libraries were prepared by immunoSEQ multiplex PCR; TCRdb keeps only in-frame clonotypes and omits some of them. The sample includes roughly 55,000 clones, over 75% of them seen just once. Sequencing was done on a sample of peripheral blood. The receptors here all came from a man in his sixties with active or convalescent COVID-19. Both conserved end residues are part of each CDR3. The D gene is left open where the match is weak. Some rows have no size entry. The others give once, few or many, or a class for an expanded clone.

j_gene,len,abundance,d_gene,v_gene,CDR3aa,CDR3nt
TRBJ1-1,15,-,-,TRBV19,CASRRKETDSYEAFF,TGTGCCAGTAGAAGAAAAGAGACGGACTCATATGAAGCTTTCTTT
TRBJ2-7,15,-,-,TRBV5-1,CASRARDSSSYEQYF,TGCGCCAGCAGGGCCCGGGACTCAAGCTCCTACGAGCAGTACTTC
TRBJ2-1,15,few,TRBD2,TRBV25-1,CASSDTGLTGNEQFF,TGTGCCAGCAGTGATACGGGACTAACGGGGAATGAGCAGTTCTTC
TRBJ1-2,12,-,-,TRBV5-4,CASSLNPEGYTF,TGTGCCAGCAGCTTGAATCCCGAGGGCTACACCTTC
TRBJ1-6,13,-,TRBD1,TRBV2,CAGTGTGYSPLHF,TGTGCCGGTACCGGGACAGGGTACTCACCCCTCCACTTT
TRBJ1-6,15,few,TRBD1,TRBV3-1/TRBV3-2,CASSQGQGGNSPLHF,TGTGCCAGCAGCCAAGGACAGGGTGGTAATTCACCCCTCCACTTT
TRBJ2-7,14,few,-,TRBV19,CASSIGGATYEQYF,TGTGCCAGTAGTATTGGCGGCGCCACCTACGAGCAGTACTTC
TRBJ2-3,15,-,TRBD2,TRBV5-6,CASSLTSGRTDTQYF,TGTGCCAGCAGCTTGACTAGCGGGAGAACAGATACGCAGTATTTT
TRBJ1-6,14,-,-,TRBV19,CASSITGEDSPLHF,TGTGCCAGTAGTATAACAGGAGAGGATTCACCCCTCCACTTT
TRBJ2-7,14,-,TRBD2,TRBV3-1/TRBV3-2,CASSRLAGVGEQYF,TGTGCCAGCAGCCGACTAGCGGGAGTGGGCGAGCAGTACTTC
TRBJ1-1,14,once,-,TRBV7-8,CASSPRTANTEAFF,TGTGCCAGCAGCCCGAGGACTGCGAACACTGAAGCTTTCTTT
TRBJ2-5,16,once,TRBD2,TRBV4-1,CASSQGSGRAWETQYF,TGCGCCAGCAGCCAAGGTAGCGGGAGGGCCTGGGAGACCCAGTACTTC
TRBJ2-2,17,-,TRBD1,TRBV5-5,CASMGNPTGANTGELFF,TGTGCCAGCATGGGAAACCCGACAGGGGCGAACACCGGGGAGCTGTTTTTT
TRBJ2-5,14,-,TRBD2,TRBV6-5,CASISSGGVETQYF,TGTGCCAGCATCTCTAGCGGGGGGGTAGAGACCCAGTACTTC
TRBJ1-6,14,-,TRBD1,TRBV27,CASSTGQDNSPLHF,TGTGCCAGCAGTACCGGACAGGATAATTCACCCCTCCACTTT
TRBJ1-5,15,-,TRBD1,TRBV19,CASRRQGDSNQPQHF,TGTGCCAGTAGGCGACAGGGCGATAGCAATCAGCCCCAGCATTTT
TRBJ1-2,14,-,TRBD1,TRBV30,CAWRRDRGLGGYTF,TGTGCCTGGAGAAGGGACAGGGGGCTCGGAGGCTACACCTTC
TRBJ2-1,13,-,TRBD1,TRBV18,CATFEDRGGEQFF,TGTGCCACCTTCGAGGACAGGGGTGGTGAGCAGTTCTTC
TRBJ1-4,18,-,TRBD1,TRBV5-1,CASSLGLGFQGANEKLFF,TGCGCCAGCAGCTTGGGGTTAGGATTTCAGGGGGCTAATGAAAAACTGTTTTTT
TRBJ2-1,14,-,TRBD2,TRBV2,CASIYSGGAGEQFF,TGTGCCAGTATTTATAGCGGGGGGGCCGGTGAGCAGTTCTTC
TRBJ2-1,14,-,TRBD2,TRBV27,CASSLREGPREQFF,TGTGCCAGCAGTTTACGGGAGGGCCCCAGGGAGCAGTTCTTC
TRBJ2-3,15,-,TRBD2,TRBV11-3,CASSFGAGATDTQYF,TGTGCCAGCAGCTTCGGAGCGGGAGCCACAGATACGCAGTATTTT
TRBJ1-1,15,medium-sized,-,TRBV6-2/TRBV6-3,CASSYGGGWNTEAFF,TGTGCCAGCAGTTACGGGGGGGGATGGAACACTGAAGCTTTCTTT
TRBJ2-2,15,-,-,TRBV4-2,CASSQDLGGTGELFF,TGTGCCAGCAGCCAAGACTTGGGGGGCACCGGGGAGCTGTTTTTT
TRBJ1-1,14,-,-,TRBV3-1/TRBV3-2,CASSTPGGSTEAFF,TGTGCCAGCAGCACCCCCGGGGGGTCTACTGAAGCTTTCTTT
TRBJ1-5,13,-,-,TRBV12-3/TRBV12-4,CASNEGLYQPQHF,TGTGCCAGCAATGAGGGCCTCTATCAGCCCCAGCATTTT
TRBJ1-4,17,-,TRBD1,TRBV5-1,CASSTGEYFRTNEKLFF,TGCGCCAGCAGTACAGGGGAGTATTTTCGCACTAATGAAAAACTGTTTTTT